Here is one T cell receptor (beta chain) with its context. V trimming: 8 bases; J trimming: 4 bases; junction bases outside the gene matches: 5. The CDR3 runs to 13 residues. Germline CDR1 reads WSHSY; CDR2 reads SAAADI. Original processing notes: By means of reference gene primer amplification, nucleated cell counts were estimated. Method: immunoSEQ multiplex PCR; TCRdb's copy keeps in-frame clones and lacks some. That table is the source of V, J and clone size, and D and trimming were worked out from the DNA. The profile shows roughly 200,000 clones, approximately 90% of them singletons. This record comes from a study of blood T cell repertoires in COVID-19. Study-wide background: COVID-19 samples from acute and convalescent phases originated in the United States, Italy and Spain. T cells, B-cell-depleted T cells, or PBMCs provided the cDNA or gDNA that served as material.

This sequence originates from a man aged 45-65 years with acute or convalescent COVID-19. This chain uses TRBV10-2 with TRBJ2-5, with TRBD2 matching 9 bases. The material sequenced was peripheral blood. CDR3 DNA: TGCGCCAGCCGGGCGGGGGGGCGAGAGACCCAGTACTTC. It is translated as CASRAGGRETQYF.